This TCR beta chain was recovered during a study of shared clonotypes between healthy human individuals. Broader study findings: The study found about 4.6% of naive CD4 clonotypes shared across a handful of donors. Shared clonotypes across all four donors exceeded non-shared ones in generation probability.

Of note for this clone: No antigen is known for it.

TCRdb's copy holds only in-frame clones and misses some; the assay was immunoSEQ multiplex PCR. Seen here are roughly 1.5 million clones, approximately 98% observed once, and the top ten hold roughly 0.42%. The CDR3 consists of 18 residues. The V gene end was trimmed by 10 bases and the J gene end by 2 bases; junction bases not matched to a gene: 15. Per the germline V gene, CDR1 is SGHNT and CDR2 is YYREEE (reference sequence). The gene calls are TRBV5-4 and TRBJ2-5; 15 bases fit TRBD2. This receptor was identified in a man aged 30-40 years in good health. Sequenced sample: naive CD4+ T cells sorted from blood. Subset defined: CD45RA+ positively selected. The CDR3 region is CASGREGLAGGGQETQYF. In DNA, the CDR3 is TGTGCCTCTGGAAGGGAGGGACTAGCGGGAGGAGGGCAAGAGACCCAGTACTTC.